A selection of T cell receptor beta chains follows, all from one sample in a study of T cells in Graves' hyperthyroidism and ophthalmopathy. TCRdb analysed the multiplex PCR reads with MiXCR anew, one entry per CDR3 protein. The profile covers hundreds of thousands of distinct CDR3 sequences, with about 15% appearing a single time and approximately 7.5% taken by the ten largest. The sequencing input was blood. These receptors all stem from a woman between 18 and 29 years old with Graves' hyperthyroidism. Both conserved end residues are part of each CDR3. The D gene is left open where the match is weak. Some rows mark clone size as missing; the rest say once, few, many or name a class of expanded clone.

v_call: TRBV20-1
d_call: .
j_call: TRBJ2-4
clone_size: many
cdr3_nt: TGCAGTGCCTTTAGCGTAACCAAAAACATTCAGTACTTC
cdr3_aa: CSAFSVTKNIQYF

v_call: TRBV28
d_call: .
j_call: TRBJ1-2
clone_size: few
cdr3_nt: TGTGCCAGCAGTACAGATACTTTCGGCTACACCTTC
cdr3_aa: CASSTDTFGYTF

v_call: TRBV6-2/TRBV6-3
d_call: TRBD1
j_call: TRBJ2-7
clone_size: many
cdr3_nt: TGTGCCAGCAGTACCCCGGGACAGGGTTCCTACGAGCAGTACTTC
cdr3_aa: CASSTPGQGSYEQYF

v_call: TRBV30
d_call: TRBD2
j_call: TRBJ2-1
clone_size: many
cdr3_nt: TGTGCCTGGGGCCTATCTAGCGGGAGGGCCATAGGGAATGAGCAGTTCTTC
cdr3_aa: CAWGLSSGRAIGNEQFF

v_call: TRBV20-1
d_call: .
j_call: TRBJ2-5
clone_size: .
cdr3_nt: TGCAGTGCTAGTTTTTGGGGTGGGACCCAGTACTTC
cdr3_aa: CSASFWGGTQYF

v_call: TRBV5-5
d_call: .
j_call: TRBJ2-5
clone_size: many
cdr3_nt: TGTGCCAGCAGCTTGGGGGCAGGGCAACGGGGGGAGACCCAGTACTTC
cdr3_aa: CASSLGAGQRGETQYF

v_call: TRBV9
d_call: TRBD2
j_call: TRBJ2-5
clone_size: many
cdr3_nt: TGTGCCAGCAGCCAAGGCGGACTAGCGGGCCAAGAGACCCAGTACTTC
cdr3_aa: CASSQGGLAGQETQYF

v_call: TRBV5-1
d_call: TRBD2
j_call: TRBJ2-7
clone_size: many
cdr3_nt: TGCGCCAGCAGCTCCGTAGCGGGAGGGGCCTACGAGCAGTACTTC
cdr3_aa: CASSSVAGGAYEQYF

v_call: TRBV6-1
d_call: .
j_call: TRBJ1-2
clone_size: many
cdr3_nt: TGTGCCAGCAGATTCGGACTGGGATATGGCTACACCTTC
cdr3_aa: CASRFGLGYGYTF

v_call: TRBV28
d_call: .
j_call: TRBJ2-2
clone_size: many
cdr3_nt: TGTGCCAGCAGTTTTCCCCCATCCCCGGGCACCGGGGAGCTGTTTTTT
cdr3_aa: CASSFPPSPGTGELFF

v_call: TRBV28
d_call: TRBD1
j_call: TRBJ1-2
clone_size: .
cdr3_nt: TGTGCCAGCAGTTCCCCCGGGACAGGGACTGCTGGCTACACCTTC
cdr3_aa: CASSSPGTGTAGYTF

v_call: TRBV20-1
d_call: .
j_call: TRBJ1-1
clone_size: many
cdr3_nt: TGCAGTGCTAGAGGACCCTTACAGAACACTGAAGCTTTCTTT
cdr3_aa: CSARGPLQNTEAFF

v_call: TRBV27
d_call: .
j_call: TRBJ1-4
clone_size: many
cdr3_nt: TGTGCCAGCAGTTTTCTTCCAGGGGCGGGGGAAAAACTGTTTTTT
cdr3_aa: CASSFLPGAGEKLFF

v_call: TRBV28
d_call: .
j_call: TRBJ2-3
clone_size: few
cdr3_nt: TGTGCCAGCAGTTTATCGCTGCCCTACAAGACAGATACGCGGTATTTT
cdr3_aa: CASSLSLPYKTDTRYF

v_call: TRBV5-1
d_call: TRBD2
j_call: TRBJ2-2
clone_size: .
cdr3_nt: TGCGCCAGCAGCGTTACTAGCGGCGTAGTCCCCGGGGAGCTGTTTTTT
cdr3_aa: CASSVTSGVVPGELFF

v_call: TRBV4-1
d_call: TRBD1
j_call: TRBJ1-4
clone_size: many
cdr3_nt: TGCGCCAGCAGCCGAGGAAGGACAGGGGGACCTGAAAAACTGTTTTTT
cdr3_aa: CASSRGRTGGPEKLFF

v_call: TRBV28
d_call: .
j_call: TRBJ2-7
clone_size: .
cdr3_nt: TGTGCCAGCAGTTTTTCAGGCGAAACCGGCTACGAGCAGTACTTC
cdr3_aa: CASSFSGETGYEQYF

v_call: TRBV2
d_call: .
j_call: TRBJ2-2
clone_size: many
cdr3_nt: TGTGCCAGCTCAAGGCTACCGAACACCGGGGAGCTGTTTTTT
cdr3_aa: CASSRLPNTGELFF

v_call: TRBV3-1
d_call: .
j_call: TRBJ2-1
clone_size: many
cdr3_nt: TGTGCCAGCAGCCAAGTTTCTCCTGAGCAGTTCTTC
cdr3_aa: CASSQVSPEQFF

v_call: TRBV29-1
d_call: TRBD1
j_call: TRBJ1-1
clone_size: many
cdr3_nt: TGCAGCGTTGAAGGACAGGGCCTGAACACTGAAGCTTTCTTT
cdr3_aa: CSVEGQGLNTEAFF

v_call: TRBV19
d_call: TRBD2
j_call: TRBJ2-2
clone_size: many
cdr3_nt: TGTGCCAGTACTAGCGGGAGGAACACCGGGGAGCTGTTTTTT
cdr3_aa: CASTSGRNTGELFF

v_call: TRBV5-6
d_call: .
j_call: TRBJ2-1
clone_size: few
cdr3_nt: TGTGCCAGCAGCACCCGGGACACTGCCTACAATGAGCAGTTCTTC
cdr3_aa: CASSTRDTAYNEQFF

v_call: TRBV2
d_call: TRBD2
j_call: TRBJ2-2
clone_size: few
cdr3_nt: TGTGCCAGCATGAACGGGAGGGGGACCGGGGAGCTGTTTTTT
cdr3_aa: CASMNGRGTGELFF

v_call: TRBV5-1
d_call: .
j_call: TRBJ1-3
clone_size: .
cdr3_nt: TGCGCCAGCAGCTTGGGGGCAGTCAGTACCTCTGGAAACACCATATATTTT
cdr3_aa: CASSLGAVSTSGNTIYF

v_call: TRBV7-3
d_call: TRBD2
j_call: TRBJ2-1
clone_size: many
cdr3_nt: TGTGCCAGCAGCTTAGCTTCGGGACTAGCGGGTTACAATGAGCAGTTCTTC
cdr3_aa: CASSLASGLAGYNEQFF

v_call: TRBV13
d_call: .
j_call: TRBJ2-2
clone_size: many
cdr3_nt: TGTGCCAGCAAGAGGGCCACGAACACCGGGGAGCTGTTTTTT
cdr3_aa: CASKRATNTGELFF

v_call: TRBV4-1
d_call: .
j_call: TRBJ2-1
clone_size: few
cdr3_nt: TGCGCCAGCAGCCCGAGGGGCGTGACAACCTACGATGAGCAGTTCTTC
cdr3_aa: CASSPRGVTTYDEQFF

v_call: TRBV9
d_call: .
j_call: TRBJ1-5
clone_size: many
cdr3_nt: TGTGCCAGCAGCGGATCAGGGAGCAATCAGCCCCAGCATTTT
cdr3_aa: CASSGSGSNQPQHF

v_call: TRBV2
d_call: .
j_call: TRBJ1-4
clone_size: many
cdr3_nt: TGTGCCAGCAGTGAAGTCGGGCTATCAGTGGCTAATGAAAAACTGTTTTTT
cdr3_aa: CASSEVGLSVANEKLFF

v_call: TRBV3-1
d_call: .
j_call: TRBJ2-2
clone_size: .
cdr3_nt: TGTGCCAGCAGCCAAGATCCAGTGAACACCGGGGAGCTGTTTTTT
cdr3_aa: CASSQDPVNTGELFF

v_call: TRBV7-9
d_call: .
j_call: TRBJ2-7
clone_size: many
cdr3_nt: TGTGCCAGCAGCTCCCGGGTCTCCTACGAGCAGTACTTC
cdr3_aa: CASSSRVSYEQYF

v_call: TRBV29-1
d_call: TRBD2
j_call: TRBJ2-1
clone_size: .
cdr3_nt: TGCAGCGTGCCGGGACTAGCGGGTTACAATGAGCAGTTCTTC
cdr3_aa: CSVPGLAGYNEQFF

v_call: TRBV2
d_call: TRBD1
j_call: TRBJ2-1
clone_size: many
cdr3_nt: TGTGCCAGCAGTGGGGACCTTTCCGCGGGACAGGGAACCTACAATGAGCAGTTCTTC
cdr3_aa: CASSGDLSAGQGTYNEQFF

v_call: TRBV3-1
d_call: .
j_call: TRBJ1-1
clone_size: few
cdr3_nt: TGTGCCAGCAGCCAAGGGGGCGAGGGCACTGAAGCTTTCTTT
cdr3_aa: CASSQGGEGTEAFF

v_call: TRBV19
d_call: TRBD1
j_call: TRBJ2-5
clone_size: .
cdr3_nt: TGTGCCAGCCGGACAGGGGGCTCTGGGAAGACCCAGTACTTC
cdr3_aa: CASRTGGSGKTQYF

v_call: TRBV6-1
d_call: .
j_call: TRBJ2-1
clone_size: many
cdr3_nt: TGTGCCAGCAGTGAAGGGCCCAATGAGCAGTTCTTC
cdr3_aa: CASSEGPNEQFF

v_call: TRBV6-1
d_call: .
j_call: TRBJ1-2
clone_size: many
cdr3_nt: TGTGCCAGCAGTCCACCCCCGGACCGAAACTATGGCTACACCTTC
cdr3_aa: CASSPPPDRNYGYTF

v_call: TRBV3-1
d_call: TRBD1
j_call: TRBJ2-1
clone_size: many
cdr3_nt: TGTGCCAGCAGCCTATCATGGACAGGATACAATGAGCAGTTCTTC
cdr3_aa: CASSLSWTGYNEQFF

v_call: TRBV7-2
d_call: TRBD1
j_call: TRBJ2-1
clone_size: many
cdr3_nt: TGTGCCAGCAGCTTGGCACAGGGGGGCTACAATGAGCAGTTCTTC
cdr3_aa: CASSLAQGGYNEQFF

v_call: TRBV20-1
d_call: .
j_call: TRBJ1-2
clone_size: many
cdr3_nt: TGCAGTGCGGAGGAAGACGGGGGCTACACCTTC
cdr3_aa: CSAEEDGGYTF

v_call: TRBV12-3/TRBV12-4
d_call: TRBD1
j_call: TRBJ1-5
clone_size: many
cdr3_nt: TGTGCCAGCAGGAGACAGGGAGGCAATCAGCCCCAGCATTTT
cdr3_aa: CASRRQGGNQPQHF

v_call: TRBV9
d_call: .
j_call: TRBJ2-1
clone_size: few
cdr3_nt: TGTGCCAGCAACGTCCATCCCGCGGTAATCAATGAGCAGTTCTTC
cdr3_aa: CASNVHPAVINEQFF

v_call: TRBV11-1
d_call: .
j_call: TRBJ1-2
clone_size: .
cdr3_nt: TGTGCCAGCAGCTTAGGGCAGCGGCAGAGCTATGGCTACACCTTC
cdr3_aa: CASSLGQRQSYGYTF